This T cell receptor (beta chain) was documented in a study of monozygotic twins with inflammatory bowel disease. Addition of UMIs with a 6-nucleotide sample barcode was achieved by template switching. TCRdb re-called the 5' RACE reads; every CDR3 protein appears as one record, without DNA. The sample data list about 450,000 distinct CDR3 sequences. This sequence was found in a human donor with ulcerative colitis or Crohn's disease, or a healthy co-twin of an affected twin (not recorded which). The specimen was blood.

CDR3 residues: CASSLMGGAQYF. The chain couples TRBV11-2 to TRBJ2-3; lacking DNA, the TRBD1 call made by TCRdb goes unchecked. Germline V gene data show CDR1 as SGHAT and CDR2 as FQNNGV. CDR3 length equals 12 residues.